This paragraph reports one T cell receptor beta chain. The source of the sample is a study of blood T cell repertoires in COVID-19. As for the study in general: COVID-19 samples collected from the United States, Italy and Spain covered acute and convalescent phases.

Assignments of participants to cohorts depended upon their own reported clinical history. Per the study methods: The assay estimated nucleated cells by amplifying reference gene primers. Clones were read by immunoSEQ multiplex PCR, and TCRdb kept only the in-frame ones, dropping some. V, J and clone size reflect that table, while D and trimming were determined from the DNA. The repertoire holds around 300,000 clones, 80% to 90% seen once, with 2% to 3% in the top ten. Trimming removed 2 bases from V and 0 bases from J; junction bases left unmatched: 1. Germline V gene data show CDR1 as MGHRA and CDR2 as YSYEKL. The CDR3 covers 15 residues.

The sequence derives from a woman in her late teens or twenties who had recovered from COVID-19. The chain couples TRBV4-1 to TRBJ2-7; 10 bases line up with TRBD2. What was sequenced was PBMCs or T cells enriched from blood (not recorded which). This CDR3 reads CASSQSSGGSYEQYF. In nucleotides, the CDR3 is TGCGCCAGCAGCCAATCTAGCGGGGGCTCCTACGAGCAGTACTTC.